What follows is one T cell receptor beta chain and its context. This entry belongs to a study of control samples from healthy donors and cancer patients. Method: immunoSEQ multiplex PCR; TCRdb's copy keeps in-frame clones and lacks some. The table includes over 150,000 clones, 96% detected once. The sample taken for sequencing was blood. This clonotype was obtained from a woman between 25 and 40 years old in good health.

The CDR3: CASSPYPNQPQHF. The CDR3, as DNA: TGTGCCAGCAGCCCCTATCCCAATCAGCCCCAGCATTTT. The genes are TRBV12-3 or TRBV12-4 and TRBJ1-5; D call uncertain. Deletions cut 6 bases from V and 3 bases from J, with 9 bases between. The CDR3 covers 13 residues.